The clone carrying this T cell receptor (beta chain) showed up just a few times. V gave up 2 bases and J gave up 3 bases, with 15 bases separating them. Germline assignment: CDR1 MNHEY and CDR2 SVGAGI. CDR3 length equals 16 residues. One entry per CDR3 protein results from TCRdb running MiXCR on the RT-PCR reads. The sample shows hundreds of thousands of distinct CDR3 sequences, approximately 15% of them seen only once. V gene TRBV6-5 combines with J gene TRBJ2-3, with D possibly matching TRBD2 (7 bases). The TCR sequence derives from a female donor in good health, serving as a healthy control. Sequenced material: memory CD4+ T cells from blood. The CDR3 protein is CASSYRGGVRTDTQYF. The CDR3 DNA reads as TGTGCCAGCAGTTACAGAGGGGGGGTGAGGACAGATACGCAGTATTTT.